The TCR beta chain described here comes from a study of T-cell memory formation after mild COVID-19. Trimming stripped 3 bases from V and 7 bases from J, with 24 bases between. The germline V gene has CDR1 GTSNPN and CDR2 SVGIG (reference sequence). This CDR3 spans 16 amino acids. This clonotype was seen only a few times. Antigen: not known. From the 5' RACE reads, TCRdb called clonotypes with MiXCR, one entry per CDR3 protein. The table has about half a million distinct CDR3 sequences, roughly 20% seen once. Notes on the study in general: Cross-reactive memory apparently joined, as some responding clones appeared in pre-infection memory. CD4+ bias marked clones expanding day 15 to 37, unlike balanced contracting clones.

What was sequenced was PBMCs or a T cell subset sorted from them (not recorded which). This chain links TRBV30 with TRBJ1-1; possible D gene TRBD1, 5 bases. The sequence was obtained from an adult woman who had mild COVID-19 (a few samples of this study predate the infection). Cell type and time point are not known. The CDR3 protein is CAWSGRNSWGSDEAFF. For the CDR3, the DNA is TGTGCCTGGAGCGGCCGGAACTCCTGGGGGTCGGATGAAGCTTTCTTT.